The next 12 T cell receptor beta chains were all read from a single sample in a study of cytomegalovirus exposure and HLA in healthy donors. With 60 Vbeta and 13 Jbeta primers, the PCR was carried out. TCRdb keeps only in-frame clones here, not all; method: immunoSEQ multiplex PCR. The table shows about 93,000 clones, with around 77% occurring only once. The sequencing sample was made of PBMCs. The source of these receptors is a boy aged 5-17 years in good health and CMV-seronegative.

The chain carries TRBV5-1 and TRBJ2-3; D ambiguous. Trimming left V 4 bases short and J 4 bases short, with 10 bases between. Germline CDR1 is SGHRS and CDR2 is YFSETQ. The length of the CDR3 is 13 residues. This CDR3 is CASSPGLADTQYF. The DNA of the CDR3 is TGCGCCAGCAGCCCCGGTTTGGCAGATACGCAGTATTTT.

The chain employs TRBV9 and TRBJ2-3, with 7 positions matching TRBD2. Germline V gives CDR1 SGDLS, CDR2 YYNGEE. This CDR3 region has 14 residues. V shed 4 bases, J shed 3 bases, and the junction held 5 bases outside the gene matches. This CDR3 reads CASSPGEGTDTQYF. The CDR3 bases are TGTGCCAGCAGCCCTGGGGAGGGAACAGATACGCAGTATTTT.

The chain couples TRBV4-3 to TRBJ1-2; D gene ambiguous. Trimming took off 0 bases at V and 4 bases at J, with 6 bases between the two ends. CDR1 and CDR2 from the germline V gene are LGHNA and YSLEER. The CDR3 runs to 13 residues. The CDR3 DNA reads as TGCGCCAGCAGCCAAGAAGCGGCCTATGGCTACACCTTC. Its protein product is CASSQEAAYGYTF.

The V and J genes are TRBV28 and TRBJ1-5, with 9 bases matching TRBD1. CDR1 is MDHEN, CDR2 SYDVKM, per germline. The V and J ends lost 6 bases and 6 bases, in that order; junction bases with no gene match: 6. This CDR3 contains 14 residues. CDR3 in amino acids: CASSRDRAGQPQHF. CDR3 DNA: TGTGCCAGCAGCCGGGACAGGGCGGGTCAGCCCCAGCATTTT.

V gene TRBV23-1 combines with J gene TRBJ1-6; D is ambiguous. TRBV23-1 is designated an ORF whose function remains uncertain. This CDR3 has 17 amino acids. The V gene lost 0 bases and the J gene lost 4 bases, with 13 bases spanning the gap. CDR3 loop: CASSQSPLRVYNSPLHF. In nucleotides, the CDR3 is TGCGCCAGCAGTCAATCCCCATTGAGGGTGTATAATTCACCCCTCCACTTT.

In this sample, this clone turned up a few times. The CDR3 protein is CASSQVGRGANVLTF. The CDR3 DNA is TGTGCCAGCAGCCAAGTGGGCAGGGGGGCCAACGTCCTGACTTTC. This rearrangement joins TRBV14 to TRBJ2-6; D is uncertain. Germline V CDR1 and CDR2: SGHDN, FVKESK. The V end was cut by 1 base, the J end by 4 bases, with 8 bases between. The CDR3 extends over 15 amino acids.

This clone was recorded only once. The chain carries TRBV11-2 and TRBJ2-7; the match to TRBD1 covers 9 bases. The CDR3 runs 15 residues. With V trimmed by 5 bases and J by 3 bases, 8 bases remained unmatched. From germline, CDR1 is SGHAT and CDR2 FQNNGV. The CDR3 bases are TGTGCCAGCAGCCCACTCCGGGACAGGGTCTACGAGCAGTACTTC. This gives the protein CASSPLRDRVYEQYF.

In this sample, this clone turned up a few times. This chain links TRBV30 with TRBJ2-5, with D tentatively TRBD1 (6 bases). This CDR3 spans 14 amino acids. The V end lost 5 bases, the J end lost 1 base, and 14 bases lay between the germline ends. Germline V gene data show CDR1 as GTSNPN and CDR2 as SVGIG (reference sequence). DNA for the CDR3: TGTGCCTGGGTGCCGGGACACTCCCAAGAGACCCAGTACTTC. It is translated as CAWVPGHSQETQYF.

CDR3 amino acids: CASSQGGWRVRFPEAFF. Here the CDR3 DNA reads TGCGCCAGCAGCCAGGGAGGGTGGAGGGTGCGATTCCCTGAAGCTTTCTTT. This chain joins TRBV4-1 and TRBJ1-1; D unclear. The length of the CDR3 is 17 residues. Trimming stripped 3 bases from V and 6 bases from J, with 23 bases between. Germline loops: CDR1 MGHRA, CDR2 YSYEKL.

This clone has just a few counts. This chain links TRBV6-5 with TRBJ2-1; the match to TRBD2 covers 8 bases. The V and J ends lost 7 bases and 6 bases, in that order; junction bases with no gene match: 11. The CDR3 totals 15 residues. Germline lookup yields CDR1 MNHEY and CDR2 SVGAGI. The CDR3 bases are TGTGCCAGCACCGTGGGGGCGGGAGGCGGCAATGAGCAGTTCTTC. It yields the protein CASTVGAGGGNEQFF.

This rearrangement joins TRBV28 to TRBJ2-3, with TRBD1 identical over 9 bases. The CDR3 consists of 14 residues. CDR1 and CDR2 from the germline V gene are MDHEN and SYDVKM. J gave up 4 bases and V 6 bases, and 5 bases lay outside the gene matches. As DNA, the CDR3 is TGTGCCAGCAGCCAAGACAGGGGGTCAGATACGCAGTATTTT. Protein: CASSQDRGSDTQYF.

V and J are TRBV5-4 and TRBJ1-1; 9 nucleotides match TRBD1. V lost 4 bases to trimming and J lost 0 bases; unmatched junction nucleotides: 7. The CDR3 runs 16 residues. Germline V gives CDR1 SGHNT, CDR2 YYREEE (reference sequence). CDR3 sequence (DNA): TGTGCCAGCAGCCAGGGACAGGGAAGGGTGAACACTGAAGCTTTCTTT. It yields the protein CASSQGQGRVNTEAFF.